This T cell receptor beta chain came from a study of blood T cell repertoires in COVID-19. The count of this clone is one. Libraries were prepared by immunoSEQ multiplex PCR; TCRdb keeps only in-frame clonotypes and omits some of them. The sample includes roughly 290,000 clones, under 85% seen only once; the top ten take 0.87%. V lost 7 bases, J lost 5 bases, and 3 bases stayed unmatched. CDR1 and CDR2 from the germline V gene are KGHDR and SFDVKD. The CDR3 spans 13 residues. The chain employs TRBV24-1 and TRBJ2-2, with TRBD1 matching 7 bases. The specimen was peripheral blood. This TCR derives from a human donor with COVID-19, enrolled during active disease. The donor label of this sample is uncertain. The CDR3 DNA follows: TGTGCCACCAGGATACAGGGGACCGGGGAGCTGTTTTTT. This gives the protein CATRIQGTGELFF.